This T cell receptor (beta chain) was found in a study of spatial heterogeneity in lung cancer. TCRdb redid the calling of the 5' RACE reads with MiXCR, one entry per CDR3 protein. The table shows over 50,000 distinct CDR3 sequences, with more than 7% occurring only once. CDR1 is SGHVS and CDR2 is FQNEAQ in the germline V gene. Trimming stripped 6 bases from V and 6 bases from J, with 15 bases between. The CDR3 contains 13 residues. Time point: sample taken at primary tumor resection. The authors sequenced whole RNA from tumor, nontumor lung or frozen PBMC without sorting. This specimen consisted of PBMCs, obtained at surgery. This chain uses TRBV7-8 with TRBJ2-7; no reliable D call. The origin of this receptor is a female donor with early-stage non-small cell lung cancer. CDR3 loop: CASSPVGSAEQYF. The CDR3 nucleotides are TGTGCCAGCAGTCCAGTCGGGTCTGCCGAGCAGTACTTC.